This record concerns one TCR beta chain sequence. The antigen remains unidentified. The data derive from a study of T cell responses to AZD1222 COVID-19 vaccine. On the study more broadly: Some second doses came at about 4 weeks and others at about 12 weeks; these were pooled.

Regarding the study as a whole: No day 14 peak samples; only post-peak repertoires were characterized. The reported proportion of spike-specific TCRs targeting unmutated variant regions was nearly half.

The data were produced by immunoSEQ multiplex PCR, yet TCRdb's version contains in-frame clones alone and is incomplete. Here the sample spans about 130,000 clones, approximately 91% being singletons. With 0 bases removed from V and 1 base from J, the gap between germline ends came to 13 bases. Per the germline V gene, CDR1 is SEHNR and CDR2 is FQNEAQ (reference sequence). The CDR3 sequence is 17 residues long. This TCR was recovered from an adult in good health. The chain combines TRBV7-9 with TRBJ1-5; D is unresolved. This specimen consisted of peripheral blood, obtained on day 0 of AZD1222 vaccination. The CDR3 loop is CASSLAVGGYSNQPQHF. The CDR3 nucleotides are TGTGCCAGCAGCTTAGCGGTTGGAGGGTACAGCAATCAGCCCCAGCATTTT.